This TCR beta chain was captured in a study of T cells in Graves' hyperthyroidism and ophthalmopathy. Study at large: Peripheral blood was collected at initial diagnosis, before any treatment.

Every diagnosis used clinical symptoms, serum thyroxine and TRAb, thyroid ultrasound and orbital computed tomography. The table lists this clonotype with many counts. The CDR3 totals 14 residues. V dropped 2 bases and J dropped 4 bases, with 8 bases sitting between them. Germline CDR1 and CDR2: SGHAT and FQNNGV. What was amplified from RNA transcripts were TCR beta CDR3 regions. Using the HTBI primer set, a first-round RT-PCR was run on the TCR CDR3. TCRdb re-called the multiplex PCR reads with MiXCR, one entry per CDR3 protein. Among a few hundred thousand distinct CDR3 sequences listed, 15% to 17% were seen once.

The sequence was collected from a woman under 40 with Graves' hyperthyroidism. Input material: blood. The chain combines TRBV11-2 with TRBJ2-2; D is possibly TRBD1 (6 bases). The CDR3 nucleotides read TGTGCCAGCAGCTTACGAGGGGGCACCGGGGAGCTGTTTTTT. Its protein product is CASSLRGGTGELFF.